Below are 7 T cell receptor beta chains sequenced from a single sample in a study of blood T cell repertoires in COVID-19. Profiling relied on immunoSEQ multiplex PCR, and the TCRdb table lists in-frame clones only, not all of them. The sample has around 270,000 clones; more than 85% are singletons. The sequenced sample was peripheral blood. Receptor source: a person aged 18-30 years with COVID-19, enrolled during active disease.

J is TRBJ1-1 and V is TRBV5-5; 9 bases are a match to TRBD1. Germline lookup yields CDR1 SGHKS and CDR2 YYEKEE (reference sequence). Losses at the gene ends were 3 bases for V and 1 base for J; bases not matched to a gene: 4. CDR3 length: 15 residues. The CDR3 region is CASSWGQGPNTEAFF. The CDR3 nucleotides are TGTGCCAGCAGCTGGGGACAGGGACCGAACACTGAAGCTTTCTTT.

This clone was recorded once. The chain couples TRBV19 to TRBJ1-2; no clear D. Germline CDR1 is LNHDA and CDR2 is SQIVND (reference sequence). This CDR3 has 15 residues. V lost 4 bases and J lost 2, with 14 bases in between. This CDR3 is CASSSTTFMNYGYTF. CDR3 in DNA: TGTGCCAGTAGTAGCACAACGTTCATGAACTATGGCTACACCTTC.

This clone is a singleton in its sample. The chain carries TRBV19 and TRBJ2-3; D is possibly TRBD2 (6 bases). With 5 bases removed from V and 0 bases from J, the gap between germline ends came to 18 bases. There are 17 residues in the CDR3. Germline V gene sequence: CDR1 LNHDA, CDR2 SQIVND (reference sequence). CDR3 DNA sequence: TGTGCCAGTAGTGCCTTCTGGGAGCGGGCGAGCACAGATACGCAGTATTTT. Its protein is CASSAFWERASTDTQYF.

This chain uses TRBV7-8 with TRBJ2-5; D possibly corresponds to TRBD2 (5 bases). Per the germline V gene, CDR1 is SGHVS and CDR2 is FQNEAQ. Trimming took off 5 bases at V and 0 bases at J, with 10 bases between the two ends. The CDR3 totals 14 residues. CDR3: CASSPGRHQETQYF. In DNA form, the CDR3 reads TGTGCCAGCAGCCCTGGGAGACACCAAGAGACCCAGTACTTC.

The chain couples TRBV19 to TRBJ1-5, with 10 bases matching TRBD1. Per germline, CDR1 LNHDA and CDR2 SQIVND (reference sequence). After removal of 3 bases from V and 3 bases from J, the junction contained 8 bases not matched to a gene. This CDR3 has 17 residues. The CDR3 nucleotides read TGTGCCAGTAGTATTGGGGTGGGACAGGGGATCAATCAGCCCCAGCATTTT. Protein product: CASSIGVGQGINQPQHF. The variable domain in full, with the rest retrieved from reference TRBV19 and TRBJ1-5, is DGGITQSPKYLFRKEGQNVTLSCEQNLNHDAMYWYRQDPGQGLRLIYYSQIVNDFQKGDIAEGYSVSREKKESFPLTVTSAQKNPTAFYLCASSIGVGQGINQPQHFGDGTRLSIL.

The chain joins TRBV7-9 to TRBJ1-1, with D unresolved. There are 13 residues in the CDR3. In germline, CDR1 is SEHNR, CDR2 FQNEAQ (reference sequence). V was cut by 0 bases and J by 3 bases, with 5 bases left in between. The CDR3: CASSLASYTEAFF. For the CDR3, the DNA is TGTGCCAGCAGCTTAGCGTCTTACACTGAAGCTTTCTTT.

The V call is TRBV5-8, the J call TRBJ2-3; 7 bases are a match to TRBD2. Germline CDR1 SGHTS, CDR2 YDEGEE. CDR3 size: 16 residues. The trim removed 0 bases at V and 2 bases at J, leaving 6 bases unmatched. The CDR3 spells CASSLGLAHHTDTQYF. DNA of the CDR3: TGTGCCAGCAGCTTGGGACTAGCTCATCACACAGATACGCAGTATTTT.